The 5 T cell receptor beta chains below come from one sample, sequenced in a study of PD-1 blockade in classical Hodgkin lymphoma. Only in-frame clones appear in the TCRdb table, and some are missing; sequencing was by immunoSEQ multiplex PCR. The sample has 39,000 or so clones, about 88% seen once. Relapse after autologous stem cell transplantation occurred in every patient, and brentuximab vedotin exposure varied. The material sequenced was peripheral blood mononuclear cells (PBMCs), taken before the second cycle of nivolumab. These TCRs come from a human donor with classical Hodgkin lymphoma.

V gene TRBV15 combines with J gene TRBJ2-3, with D perhaps matching TRBD2 (5 bases). CDR3 length: 13 residues. Germline loops: CDR1 LNHNV, CDR2 YYDKDF (reference sequence). Between the trimmed V and J ends, which lost 0 bases and 5 bases, there was a span of 6 bases. CDR3 nucleotide sequence: TGTGCCACCAGCAGAGATGCGGGAGATACGCAGTATTTT. It yields the protein CATSRDAGDTQYF.

The gene calls are TRBV6-5 and TRBJ2-3, with 9 positions matching TRBD2. V lost 1 base to trimming and J lost 0 bases; unmatched junction nucleotides: 2. The CDR3 has 16 amino acids. Germline V gene sequence: CDR1 MNHEY, CDR2 SVGAGI. CDR3 residues: CASSYFSGGSTDTQYF. CDR3 sequence (DNA): TGTGCCAGCAGTTACTTTAGCGGGGGAAGCACAGATACGCAGTATTTT.

This chain links TRBV19 with TRBJ2-3; TRBD1 aligns across 7 bases. CDR3 length: 14 amino acids. V gave up 5 bases and J gave up 3 bases; unmatched junction bases: 5. CDR1 is LNHDA, CDR2 SQIVND, per germline (reference sequence). This CDR3 reads CASSRDSWTDTQYF. The DNA for the CDR3 is TGTGCCAGTAGTCGGGACAGTTGGACAGATACGCAGTATTTT.

The J gene is TRBJ1-1, the V gene TRBV6-1; D remains ambiguous. The CDR3 runs 17 residues. Trimming left V 2 bases short and J 3 bases short, with 19 bases between. Germline V gives CDR1 MNHNS, CDR2 SASEGT. The CDR3 coding sequence is TGTGCCAGCAGTGAAACCTTCTTAAGGGCTAAGTACACTGAAGCTTTCTTT. Amino acids: CASSETFLRAKYTEAFF.

This chain joins TRBV6-6 and TRBJ2-2; 13 positions match TRBD2. V lost 7 bases to trimming and J lost 6 bases; unmatched junction nucleotides: 8. CDR3 size: 16 residues. Germline V gene lookup returns CDR1 MNHNY and CDR2 SVGAGI (reference sequence). The CDR3 spells CASIYAGTSGAGELFF. The CDR3 DNA sequence: TGTGCCAGCATCTACGCCGGGACTAGCGGGGCCGGGGAGCTGTTTTTT.